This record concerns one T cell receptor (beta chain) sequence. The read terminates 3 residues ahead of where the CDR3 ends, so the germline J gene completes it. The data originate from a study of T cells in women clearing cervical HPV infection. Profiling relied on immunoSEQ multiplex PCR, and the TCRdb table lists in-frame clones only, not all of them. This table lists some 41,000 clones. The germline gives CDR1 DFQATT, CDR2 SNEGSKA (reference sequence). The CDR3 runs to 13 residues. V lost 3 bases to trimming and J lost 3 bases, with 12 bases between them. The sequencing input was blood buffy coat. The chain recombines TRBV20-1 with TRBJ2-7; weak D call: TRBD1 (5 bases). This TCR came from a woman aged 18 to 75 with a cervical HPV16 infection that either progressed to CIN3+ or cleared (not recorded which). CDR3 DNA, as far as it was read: TGCAGTGCTAGGAAGACAGTTAACTACGAG. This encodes CSARKTVNYE. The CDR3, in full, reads CSARKTVNYEQYF.